One T cell receptor (beta chain) is described in this entry. This entry is derived from a study of blood T cell repertoires in COVID-19. Across the study: The United States, Italy and Spain provided the acute and convalescent COVID-19 samples.

J gave up 6 bases and V 11 bases, and 15 bases lay outside the gene matches. There are 15 residues in the CDR3. Per germline, CDR1 SEHNR and CDR2 FQNEAQ (reference sequence). As processed by the authors: Estimates of nucleated cell counts were drawn from the amplification of reference gene primers. TCRdb keeps only in-frame clones here, not all; method: immunoSEQ multiplex PCR. Clonal size and the V and J genes are those of that table, whereas D and trimming came from the DNA. This sample has over 250,000 clones, with approximately 85% found just once. V gene TRBV7-9 combines with J gene TRBJ2-1; 8 positions match TRBD2. The TCR comes from a human donor in a cohort sampled during active COVID-19. The sequencing sample was made of peripheral blood. CDR3: CALGEGLVGSNEQFF. DNA for the CDR3: TGTGCCCTGGGAGAGGGACTAGTAGGTTCCAATGAGCAGTTCTTC.